Sequencing of this T cell receptor (beta chain) was carried out in a study of beta chain features in type 1 diabetes. As for this clone: Antigen specificity is unknown.

Study outcomes and limitations: Type 1 diabetes patients had VDJ junctions that carried fewer insertions and more deletions. Patients with Type 1 diabetes showed moderately but significantly shorter TCRB CDR3s in all four CD4+ subsets. Within the patient group, naive, central memory and Treg TCRB repertoires appeared more similar to each other than within healthy donors.

TCRB transcripts that were expressed got sequenced, as all of the isolated RNA had been reverse transcribed. Method: immunoSEQ multiplex PCR; TCRdb's copy keeps in-frame clones and lacks some. The sample shows about 140,000 clones, about 13% of them seen only once. Specimen: central memory CD4+ T cells from blood. The TCR comes from a man younger than 35 with type 1 diabetes.

The CDR3: CASTRQGAGNIQYF. Written as DNA, the CDR3 is TGTGCCAGTACCCGACAGGGGGCGGGAAACATTCAGTACTTC. The V call is TRBV19, the J call TRBJ2-4; 10 bases match TRBD1. Germline V gene lookup returns CDR1 LNHDA and CDR2 SQIVND (reference sequence). Germline trimming cut 7 bases from V and 6 bases from J; bases unmatched to any gene: 6. This CDR3 has 14 residues.